Following are 19 T cell receptor beta chains from one sample sequenced in a study of blood T cell repertoires in COVID-19. Method: immunoSEQ multiplex PCR; TCRdb's copy keeps in-frame clones and lacks some. The sample carries 340,000 or so clones, around 85% recorded once. Sequencing used PBMCs or T cells enriched from blood (not recorded which). The origin of the receptors is a woman aged 40 to 55 with acute COVID-19.

The chain recombines TRBV6-5 with TRBJ1-1; 8 bases map to TRBD1. Losses at the gene ends were 2 bases for V and 9 bases for J; bases not matched to a gene: 8. Germline assignment: CDR1 MNHEY and CDR2 SVGAGI. This CDR3 is 14 amino acids long. CDR3 sequence reads: CASSYLTGGQKAFF. The DNA of the CDR3 is TGTGCCAGCAGTTACCTCACAGGGGGACAGAAAGCTTTCTTT.

As concerns this clone: Other DNA sequences in this specimen translate into the identical CDR3. The rearrangement links TRBV9 to TRBJ2-6; 7 bases map to TRBD1. This CDR3 region has 17 residues. Losses at the gene ends were 0 bases for V and 0 bases for J; bases not matched to a gene: 3. Germline V lookup: CDR1 SGDLS, CDR2 YYNGEE. CDR3 protein: CASSVEPGGSGANVLTF. CDR3 DNA: TGTGCCAGCAGCGTAGAACCAGGGGGCTCTGGGGCCAACGTCCTGACTTTC.

The chain joins TRBV7-2 to TRBJ2-1; D is perhaps TRBD2 (6 bases). The length of the CDR3 is 11 residues. Germline values: CDR1 SGHTA, CDR2 FQGNSA. Trimming took 2 bases from V and 15 from J, leaving 11 bases between them. CDR3 residues: CASSLQGLLFF. The DNA for the CDR3 is TGTGCCAGCAGCTTACAGGGACTCCTGTTCTTC.

The chain employs TRBV9 and TRBJ1-2, with 7 bases fitting TRBD1. The V gene end was trimmed by 4 bases and the J gene end by 1 base; junction bases not matched to a gene: 7. The germline V gene has CDR1 SGDLS and CDR2 YYNGEE. The CDR3 is made up of 15 amino acids. The CDR3 sequence is CASSPGQDLNYGYTF. In DNA form, the CDR3 reads TGTGCCAGCAGCCCCGGACAGGACCTTAACTATGGCTACACCTTC.

This clone came up once. V and J are TRBV5-1 and TRBJ2-3; perhaps TRBD2 as D (6 bases). This CDR3 spans 12 amino acids. V was shortened by 7 bases and J by 12 bases, with 18 bases between the two germline ends. CDR1 is SGHRS and CDR2 is YFSETQ in the germline V gene. CDR3 loop: CASGEPSVPQYF. CDR3 coding DNA: TGCGCCAGCGGGGAACCTAGCGTCCCCCAGTATTTT.

V and J are TRBV6-4 and TRBJ2-1; D remains ambiguous. Per the germline V gene, CDR1 is MRHNA and CDR2 is SNTAGT. This CDR3 is built from 13 residues. Deletions cut 3 bases from V and 9 bases from J, with 12 bases between. DNA for the CDR3: TGTGCCAGCAGTGAGTCGCCTAGAACTGAGCAGTTCTTC. Translating gives CASSESPRTEQFF.

This clone was recorded a few times. The V call is TRBV7-9, the J call TRBJ2-3; maybe TRBD2 (6 bases). V was cut by 5 bases and J by 3 bases, with 6 bases left in between. The CDR3 runs 12 residues. The germline V gene has CDR1 SEHNR and CDR2 FQNEAQ (reference sequence). CDR3 region: CASSRETDTQYF. The CDR3 bases are TGTGCCAGCAGCCGGGAGACAGATACGCAGTATTTT.

This clone was seen once. J is TRBJ2-1 and V is TRBV7-9, with D possibly matching TRBD2 (6 bases). Germline assignment: CDR1 SEHNR and CDR2 FQNEAQ (reference sequence). V was cut by 4 bases and J by 4 bases, with 11 bases left in between. The CDR3 sequence is 14 residues long. The CDR3 DNA follows: TGTGCCAGCAGCTCGACTAGAGTTTACAATGAGCAGTTCTTC. Translation: CASSSTRVYNEQFF.

The V and J genes are TRBV5-1 and TRBJ1-3; 9 bases are shared with TRBD1. V trimming: 0 bases; J trimming: 4 bases; junction bases outside the gene matches: 2. The CDR3 contains 15 residues. Germline CDR1 is SGHRS and CDR2 is YFSETQ. The CDR3 bases are TGCGCCAGCAGCTTGGGACAGGGGGGAGGAAACACCATATATTTT. Amino acid sequence: CASSLGQGGGNTIYF.

The chain employs TRBV3-1 (or the pseudogene TRBV3-2) and TRBJ2-3; no clear D. The CDR3 has 14 residues. Trimming took 1 base from V and 2 from J, leaving 7 bases between them. CDR1 and CDR2 (germline): LGHDT, YNNKEL (reference sequence). The CDR3 loop is CASSQGGYTDTQYF. In DNA form, the CDR3 reads TGTGCCAGCAGCCAAGGCGGTTACACAGATACGCAGTATTTT.

The genes are TRBV6-2 or TRBV6-3 and TRBJ1-6; D may be TRBD1 (5 bases). The germline V and J ends were trimmed by 4 bases and 5 bases, with 9 bases remaining between them. Germline V CDR1 and CDR2: MNHEY, SVGEGT. This CDR3 contains 14 residues. This CDR3 reads CASSSGRHNSPLHF. CDR3 nucleotides: TGTGCCAGCAGTTCAGGGAGGCATAATTCACCCCTCCACTTT.

This chain uses TRBV7-2 with TRBJ2-1; 10 nucleotides match TRBD2. Trimming at V came to 5 bases and at J to 4 bases, leaving 2 bases not matched to a gene. This CDR3 contains 14 residues. CDR1 SGHTA and CDR2 FQGNSA come from the germline V gene. The CDR3 reads CASSKGLAYNEQFF. CDR3 bases: TGTGCCAGCAGCAAGGGACTAGCGTACAATGAGCAGTTCTTC.

This sequence joins TRBV7-9 and TRBJ2-5, with D perhaps TRBD1 (6 bases). The V and J ends lost 6 bases and 0 bases respectively, with 20 bases between them. CDR1 is SEHNR, CDR2 FQNEAQ, per germline (reference sequence). The CDR3 spans 17 residues. The CDR3, as DNA: TGTGCCAGCAGTCCTATTCCCCAGGGGAATTACCAAGAGACCCAGTACTTC. Encoded protein: CASSPIPQGNYQETQYF. The variable domain in full, completed from reference TRBV7-9 and TRBJ2-5, reads DTGVSQNPRHKITKRGQNVTFRCDPISEHNRLYWYRQTLGQGPEFLTYFQNEAQLEKSRLLSDRFSAERPKGSFSTLEIQRTEQGDSAMYLCASSPIPQGNYQETQYFGPGTRLLVL.

The chain recombines TRBV5-1 with TRBJ2-2; D may be TRBD1 (6 bases). The V end was cut by 4 bases, the J end by 1 base, with 8 bases between. The CDR3 has 14 amino acids. Germline CDR1 reads SGHRS; CDR2 reads YFSETQ. The CDR3 nucleotides are TGCGCCAGCAGCGTGGGACAGAACACCGGGGAGCTGTTTTTT. It translates to CASSVGQNTGELFF.

J is TRBJ2-3 and V is TRBV3-1 (or the pseudogene TRBV3-2); D is perhaps TRBD1 (5 bases). V lost 3 bases to trimming and J lost 2 bases, with 12 bases between them. The CDR3 is made up of 15 amino acids. Looked up from germline, CDR1 is LGHDT and CDR2 is YNNKEL (reference sequence). The CDR3 region is CASSQQGGPTDTQYF. CDR3 DNA sequence: TGTGCCAGCAGCCAGCAGGGTGGGCCCACAGATACGCAGTATTTT.

This sequence joins TRBV27 and TRBJ1-4; D gene uncertain. The V end was cut by 10 bases, the J end by 7 bases, with 16 bases between. The CDR3 loop spans 13 amino acids. Germline CDR1 and CDR2: MNHEY and SMNVEV (reference sequence). CDR3 nucleotides: TGTGCCAAGAATAGAGCAAGCGGTGAAAAACTGTTTTTT. The encoded protein is CAKNRASGEKLFF.

V gene TRBV5-1 combines with J gene TRBJ2-7; TRBD1 matches at 7 bases. From germline, CDR1 is SGHRS and CDR2 YFSETQ. Losses at the gene ends were 4 bases for V and 2 bases for J; bases not matched to a gene: 6. The CDR3 is 14 amino acids. CDR3 sequence reads: CASSPGDSTYEQYF. The CDR3 bases are TGCGCCAGCAGCCCTGGGGACAGCACCTACGAGCAGTACTTC.

The chain carries TRBV18 and TRBJ1-1; TRBD1 is a possible D gene (5 bases). The CDR3 length is 14 residues. V was clipped by 3 bases and J by 6 bases, with 14 bases between them. CDR1 and CDR2 from the germline V gene are KGHSH and LQKENI. The CDR3 here is CASSPAGVGAEAFF. The CDR3 DNA is TGTGCCAGCTCACCGGCGGGGGTAGGGGCTGAAGCTTTCTTT.

This clone was seen just once. This rearrangement joins TRBV5-1 to TRBJ1-1; a weak D match, TRBD1 (5 bases). Germline V gene data show CDR1 as SGHRS and CDR2 as YFSETQ. Trimming removed 4 bases from V and 0 bases from J, with 13 bases in between. The CDR3 runs to 15 residues. The CDR3 nucleotides are TGCGCCAGCAGCCTGGGGCATTCGATGAACACTGAAGCTTTCTTT. Translated: CASSLGHSMNTEAFF.